One sample yielded the 10 T cell receptor beta chains listed below, sequenced in a study of T cells in Graves' hyperthyroidism and ophthalmopathy. Authors of the study amplified TCR beta CDR3 regions from RNA transcripts. Researchers ran a first-round RT-PCR on the TCR CDR3 using the HTBI primer set. Using its own MiXCR run on the multiplex PCR reads, TCRdb lists one record per CDR3 protein. In the table there are about 500,000 distinct CDR3 sequences, approximately 15% of which are singletons. Material: blood. Source of these receptors: a woman in her late teens or twenties with Graves' hyperthyroidism.

This clonotype occurred many times. The chain has TRBV7-8 and TRBJ1-5; D uncertain. V gave up 2 bases and J gave up 5 bases, with 10 bases separating them. The CDR3 totals 14 residues. CDR1 and CDR2 (germline): SGHVS, FQNEAQ. The DNA for the CDR3 is TGTGCCAGCAGCTTATTTAGGAAGGATCAGCCCCAGCATTTT. It specifies CASSLFRKDQPQHF.

V gene TRBV27 combines with J gene TRBJ1-1; D ambiguous. CDR3 size: 15 residues. CDR1 is MNHEY, CDR2 SMNVEV, per germline (reference sequence). Between the trimmed V and J ends, which lost 0 bases and 1 base, there was a span of 9 bases. DNA of the CDR3: TGTGCCAGCAGTTTATCCGGGTTGGCGAACACTGAAGCTTTCTTT. Residues: CASSLSGLANTEAFF.

This clonotype has just a few counts. This chain links TRBV20-1 with TRBJ2-5; D possibly matches TRBD1 or TRBD2 (5 bases each). Germline values: CDR1 DFQATT, CDR2 SNEGSKA (reference sequence). CDR3 length: 13 amino acids. Between the trimmed V and J ends, which lost 2 bases and 5 bases, there was a span of 12 bases. CDR3 bases: TGCAGTGCTAGAAGGGACGTTGCTGAGACCCAGTACTTC. Encoded protein: CSARRDVAETQYF.

Notes on this clonotype: One base away lies a much larger clone, so this may be a sequencing read error. The chain has TRBV20-1 and TRBJ2-5; 11 nucleotides align to TRBD2. This CDR3 has 15 residues. Germline V lookup: CDR1 DFQATT, CDR2 SNEGSKA (reference sequence). CDR3 coding DNA: TGCAGTGCCCCTACTAGCGGGAGAAGTCAAGAGACCCCGTACTTC. Amino acids: CSAPTSGRSQETPYF.

This clonotype has a handful of counts. The chain links TRBV5-1 to TRBJ2-7, with TRBD2 identical over 16 bases. Per germline, CDR1 SGHRS and CDR2 YFSETQ. The trim removed 1 base at V and 3 bases at J, leaving 4 bases unmatched. The CDR3 consists of 17 residues. CDR3 residues: CASSLWGLAGGIYEQYF. CDR3 coding DNA: TGCGCCAGCAGCTTGTGGGGACTAGCGGGAGGGATCTACGAGCAGTACTTC.

This clonotype was seen repeatedly, ten times or more. The rearrangement links TRBV28 to TRBJ1-1, with D unclear. Germline-derived CDR1 and CDR2 are MDHEN and SYDVKM. V lost 8 bases, J lost 6 bases, and 19 bases lay in between. The CDR3 runs 14 residues. CDR3 nucleotide sequence: TGTGCCAGCCAAGAAGGACGGATGTCATCTGAAGCTTTCTTT. Translation: CASQEGRMSSEAFF. Drawing the rest from reference TRBV28 and TRBJ1-1, the complete variable domain is DVKVTQSSRYLVKRTGEKVFLECVQDMDHENMFWYRQDPGLGLRLIYFSYDVKMKEKGDIPEGYSVSREKKERFSLILESASTNQTSMYLCASQEGRMSSEAFFGQGTRLTVV.

The chain uses TRBV12-3 or TRBV12-4 and TRBJ2-7, with D perhaps TRBD1 or TRBD2 (5 bases each). Trimming took off 1 base at V and 7 bases at J, with 20 bases between the two ends. The CDR3 totals 16 residues. The chain's CDR3 is CASSLGRAVIRGEQYF. The CDR3 DNA is TGTGCCAGCAGTTTAGGGCGGGCAGTTATAAGGGGTGAGCAGTACTTC.

J is TRBJ1-1 and V is TRBV4-3; D gene uncertain. The length of the CDR3 is 15 residues. V gave up 0 bases and J gave up 7 bases, with 15 bases separating them. CDR1 and CDR2 (germline): LGHNA, YSLEER. In DNA form, the CDR3 reads TGCGCCAGCAGCCAAGATTCAACCGCGTGGGGTGAAGCTTTCTTT. This codes for CASSQDSTAWGEAFF.

This clonotype was seen many times. This sequence joins TRBV12-3 or TRBV12-4 and TRBJ2-1; D uncertain. CDR3 length: 13 residues. V shed 6 bases and J shed 5 bases, with 11 bases lying between them. CDR3 coding DNA: TGTGCCAGCAGAGGTCTTTCACACAATGAGCAGTTCTTC. Translating gives CASRGLSHNEQFF.

In this sample, this clonotype turned up a few times. The chain combines TRBV5-1 with TRBJ2-7; D call uncertain. The CDR3 extends over 15 amino acids. Germline V gives CDR1 SGHRS, CDR2 YFSETQ. Trimming shortened V by 2 bases and J by 0 bases, and 12 bases separated the two germline ends. CDR3 nucleotide sequence: TGCGCCAGCAGCTTTAAGCTCGGTAGCTCCTACGAGCAGTACTTC. Protein sequence: CASSFKLGSSYEQYF. Looking up the rest from reference TRBV5-1 and TRBJ2-7 gives the full variable domain: KAGVTQTPRYLIKTRGQQVTLSCSPISGHRSVSWYQQTPGQGLQFLFEYFSETQRNKGNFPGRFSGRQFSNSRSEMNVSTLELGDSALYLCASSFKLGSSYEQYFGPGTRLTVT.